This entry features one TCR beta chain sequence. The germline CDR1 and CDR2 sequences are LGHNA and YNFKEQ. Trimming took 7 bases from V and 4 from J, leaving 17 bases between them. This CDR3 has 15 residues. As originally analysed: By means of reference gene primer amplification, nucleated cell counts were estimated. Generated by immunoSEQ multiplex PCR, the TCRdb table keeps only in-frame clones and is missing some. V and J calls and clone size are copied from that table; D and trimming were computed from the DNA. The table has approximately 28,000 clones, around 91% seen once. This entry belongs to a study of blood T cell repertoires in COVID-19. Turning to the study itself: Specimens from acute and convalescent COVID-19 originated in the United States, Italy and Spain. The cDNA or gDNA used as material had been derived from T cells, B-cell-depleted T cells, or PBMCs.

Sequencing used peripheral blood. This TCR derives from a woman in her sixties with active COVID-19. V usage is TRBV4-2 and J usage is TRBJ2-1; no definite D call. The CDR3 coding sequence is TGTGCCAGCACCCCATCACGAGGCCCTTACAATGAGCAGTTCTTC. This encodes CASTPSRGPYNEQFF.